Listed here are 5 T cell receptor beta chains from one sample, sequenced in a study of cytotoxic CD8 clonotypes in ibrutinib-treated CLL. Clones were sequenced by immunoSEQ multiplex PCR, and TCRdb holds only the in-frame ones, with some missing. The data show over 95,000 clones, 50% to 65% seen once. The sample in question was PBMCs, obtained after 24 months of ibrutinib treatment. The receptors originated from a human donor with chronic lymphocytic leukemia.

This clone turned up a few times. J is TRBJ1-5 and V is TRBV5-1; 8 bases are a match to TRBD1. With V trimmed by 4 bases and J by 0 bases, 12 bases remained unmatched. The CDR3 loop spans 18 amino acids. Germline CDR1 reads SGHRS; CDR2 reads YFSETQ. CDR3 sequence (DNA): TGCGCCAGCAGCCTTACCTACAGGGGGGGAAATAGCAATCAGCCCCAGCATTTT. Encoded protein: CASSLTYRGGNSNQPQHF.

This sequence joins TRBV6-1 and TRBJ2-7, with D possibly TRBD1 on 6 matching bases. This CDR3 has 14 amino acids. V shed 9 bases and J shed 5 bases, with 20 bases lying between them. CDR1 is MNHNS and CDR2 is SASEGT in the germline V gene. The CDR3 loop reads CASYRVKGSHEQYF. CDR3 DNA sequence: TGTGCCAGTTACAGGGTTAAGGGATCGCACGAGCAGTACTTC.

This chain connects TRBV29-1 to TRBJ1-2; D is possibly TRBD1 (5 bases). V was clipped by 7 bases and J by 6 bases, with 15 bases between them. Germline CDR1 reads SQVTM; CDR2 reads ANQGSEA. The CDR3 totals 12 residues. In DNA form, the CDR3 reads TGCAGCGCCGCCAGCCAGGGCCATGGCTACACCTTC. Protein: CSAASQGHGYTF.

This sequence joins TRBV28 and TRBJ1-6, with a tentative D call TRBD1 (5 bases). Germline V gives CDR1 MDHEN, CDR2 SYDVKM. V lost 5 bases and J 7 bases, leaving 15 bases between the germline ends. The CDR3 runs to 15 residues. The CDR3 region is CASSPAQGGNSPLHF. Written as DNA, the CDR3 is TGTGCCAGCAGTCCGGCCCAGGGTGGGAATTCACCCCTCCACTTT.

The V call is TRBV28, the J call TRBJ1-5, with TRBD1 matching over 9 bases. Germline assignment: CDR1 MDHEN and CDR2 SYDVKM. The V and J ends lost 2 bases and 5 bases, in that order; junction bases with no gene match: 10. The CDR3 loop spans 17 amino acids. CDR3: CASSLRAGTGSDQPQHF. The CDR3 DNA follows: TGTGCCAGCAGTTTAAGGGCTGGGACAGGGTCAGATCAGCCCCAGCATTTT.